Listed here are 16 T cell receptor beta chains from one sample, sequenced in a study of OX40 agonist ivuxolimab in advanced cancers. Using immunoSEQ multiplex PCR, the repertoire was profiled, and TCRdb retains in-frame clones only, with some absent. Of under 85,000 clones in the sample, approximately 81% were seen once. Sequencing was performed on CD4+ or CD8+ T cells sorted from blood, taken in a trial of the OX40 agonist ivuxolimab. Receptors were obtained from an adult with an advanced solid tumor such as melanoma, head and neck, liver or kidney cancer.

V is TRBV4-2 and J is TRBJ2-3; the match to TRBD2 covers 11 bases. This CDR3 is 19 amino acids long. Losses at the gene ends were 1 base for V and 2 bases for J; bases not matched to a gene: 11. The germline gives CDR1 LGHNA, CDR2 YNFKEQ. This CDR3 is CASSQVDSGLAVNTDTQYF. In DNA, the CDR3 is TGTGCCAGCAGCCAAGTGGACTCGGGACTAGCGGTAAACACAGATACGCAGTATTTT.

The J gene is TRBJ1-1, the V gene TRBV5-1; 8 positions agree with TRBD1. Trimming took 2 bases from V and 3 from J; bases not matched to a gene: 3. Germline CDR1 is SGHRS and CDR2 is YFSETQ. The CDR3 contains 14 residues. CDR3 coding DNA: TGCGCCAGCAGCTTTCAGGGGGCGGACACTGAAGCTTTCTTT. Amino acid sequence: CASSFQGADTEAFF.

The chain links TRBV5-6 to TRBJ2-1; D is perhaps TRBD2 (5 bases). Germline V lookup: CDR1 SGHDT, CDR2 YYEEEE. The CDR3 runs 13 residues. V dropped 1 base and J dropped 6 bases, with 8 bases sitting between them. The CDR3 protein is CASSLPRGNEQFF. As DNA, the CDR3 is TGTGCCAGCAGCTTGCCTCGGGGCAATGAGCAGTTCTTC.

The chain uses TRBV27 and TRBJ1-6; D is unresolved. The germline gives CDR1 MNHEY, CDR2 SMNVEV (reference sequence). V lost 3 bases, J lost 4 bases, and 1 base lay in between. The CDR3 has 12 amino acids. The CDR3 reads CASSFYNSPLHF. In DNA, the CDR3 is TGTGCCAGCAGTTTTTATAATTCACCCCTCCACTTT.

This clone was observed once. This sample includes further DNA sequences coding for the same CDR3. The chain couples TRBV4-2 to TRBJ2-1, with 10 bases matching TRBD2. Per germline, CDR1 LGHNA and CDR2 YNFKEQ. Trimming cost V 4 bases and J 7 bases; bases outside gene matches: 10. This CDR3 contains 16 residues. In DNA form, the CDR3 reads TGTGCCAGCAGCCGTACCCTAGCGGGAGCATATAATGAGCAGTTCTTC. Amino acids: CASSRTLAGAYNEQFF.

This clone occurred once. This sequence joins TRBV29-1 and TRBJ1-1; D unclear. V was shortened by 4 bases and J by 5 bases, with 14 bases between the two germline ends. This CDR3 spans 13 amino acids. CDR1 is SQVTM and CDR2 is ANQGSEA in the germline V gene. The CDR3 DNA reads TGCAGCGTTGCGGCAGGCGGAGTGACTGAAGCTTTCTTT. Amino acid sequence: CSVAAGGVTEAFF.

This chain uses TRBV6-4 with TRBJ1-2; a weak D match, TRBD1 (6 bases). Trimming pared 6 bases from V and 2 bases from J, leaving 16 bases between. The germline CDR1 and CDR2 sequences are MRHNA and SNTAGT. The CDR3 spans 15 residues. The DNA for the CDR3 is TGTGCCAGCAGCCCACAGACAGGCCCGAACTATGGCTACACCTTC. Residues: CASSPQTGPNYGYTF.

The CDR3 DNA reads TGTGCCAGCAGCCACGGACAGGGGCCTGCTGAGCAGTTCTTC. This codes for CASSHGQGPAEQFF. The V and J genes are TRBV7-2 and TRBJ2-1, with 9 positions matching TRBD1. This CDR3 spans 14 amino acids. The V and J ends lost 5 bases and 9 bases, in that order; junction bases with no gene match: 8. Germline V gives CDR1 SGHTA, CDR2 FQGNSA.

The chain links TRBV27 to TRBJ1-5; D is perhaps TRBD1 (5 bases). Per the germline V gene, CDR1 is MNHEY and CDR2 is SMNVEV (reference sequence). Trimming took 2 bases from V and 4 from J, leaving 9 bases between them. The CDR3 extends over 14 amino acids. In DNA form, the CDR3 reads TGTGCCAGCAGTTTAACCAGGGAGAATCAGCCCCAGCATTTT. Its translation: CASSLTRENQPQHF.

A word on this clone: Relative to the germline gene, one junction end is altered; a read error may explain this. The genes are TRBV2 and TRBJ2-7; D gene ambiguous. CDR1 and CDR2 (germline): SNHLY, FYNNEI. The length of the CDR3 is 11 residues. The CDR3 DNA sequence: TGTGCCAGCAGCGAAGGCTACGAGCAGTACTTC. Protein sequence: CASSEGYEQYF.

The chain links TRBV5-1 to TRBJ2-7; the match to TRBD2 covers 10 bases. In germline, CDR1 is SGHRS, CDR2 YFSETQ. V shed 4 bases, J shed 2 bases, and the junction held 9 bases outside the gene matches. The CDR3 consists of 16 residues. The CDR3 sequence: CASSPVTSGLAYEQYF. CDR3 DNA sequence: TGCGCCAGCAGCCCGGTGACTAGCGGGTTGGCCTACGAGCAGTACTTC.

The CDR3 sequence: CASSLGRGSEKLFF. In DNA form, the CDR3 reads TGCGCCAGCAGCTTGGGCAGGGGAAGTGAAAAACTGTTTTTT. The V call is TRBV5-1, the J call TRBJ1-4; D perhaps matches TRBD1 (6 bases). This CDR3 comprises 14 residues. CDR1 and CDR2 from the germline V gene are SGHRS and YFSETQ. Trimming shortened V by 0 bases and J by 7 bases, and 10 bases separated the two germline ends.

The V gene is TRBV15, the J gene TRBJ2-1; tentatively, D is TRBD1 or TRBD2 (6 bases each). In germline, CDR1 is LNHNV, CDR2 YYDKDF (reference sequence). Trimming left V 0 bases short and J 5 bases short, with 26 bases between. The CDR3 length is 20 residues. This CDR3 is CATSRDKNREVVAAHNEQFF. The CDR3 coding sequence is TGTGCCACCAGCAGAGATAAGAACAGGGAGGTTGTAGCCGCTCACAATGAGCAGTTCTTC.

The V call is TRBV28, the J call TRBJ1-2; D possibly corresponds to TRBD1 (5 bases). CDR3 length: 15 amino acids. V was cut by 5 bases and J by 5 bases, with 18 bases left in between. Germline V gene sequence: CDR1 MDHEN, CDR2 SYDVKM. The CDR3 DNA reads TGTGCCAGCAGTGCCGGGACCGACCTCGGGTATGGCTACACCTTC. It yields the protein CASSAGTDLGYGYTF.

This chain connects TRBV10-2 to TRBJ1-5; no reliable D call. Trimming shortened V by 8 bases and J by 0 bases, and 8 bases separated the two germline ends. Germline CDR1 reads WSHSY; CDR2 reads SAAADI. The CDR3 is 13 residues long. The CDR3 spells CASGPYSNQPQHF. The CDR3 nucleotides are TGCGCCAGCGGTCCTTATAGCAATCAGCCCCAGCATTTT.

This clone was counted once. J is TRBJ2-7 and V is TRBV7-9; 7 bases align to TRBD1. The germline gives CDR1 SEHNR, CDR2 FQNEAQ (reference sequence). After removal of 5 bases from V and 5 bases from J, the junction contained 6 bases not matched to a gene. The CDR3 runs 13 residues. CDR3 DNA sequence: TGTGCCAGCAGCACGAGACAGGGCCACGAGCAGTACTTC. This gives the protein CASSTRQGHEQYF.